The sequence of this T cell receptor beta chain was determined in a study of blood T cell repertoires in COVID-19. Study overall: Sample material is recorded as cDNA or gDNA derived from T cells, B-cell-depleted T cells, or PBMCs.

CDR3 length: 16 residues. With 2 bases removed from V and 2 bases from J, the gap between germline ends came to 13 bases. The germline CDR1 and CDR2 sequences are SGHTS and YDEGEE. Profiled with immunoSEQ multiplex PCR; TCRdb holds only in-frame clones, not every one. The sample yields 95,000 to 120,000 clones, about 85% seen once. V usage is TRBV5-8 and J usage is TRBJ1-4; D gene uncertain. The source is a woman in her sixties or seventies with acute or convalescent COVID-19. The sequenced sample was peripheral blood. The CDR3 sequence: CASSFWELSTNEKLFF. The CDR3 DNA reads TGTGCCAGCAGCTTTTGGGAGCTGTCGACTAATGAAAAACTGTTTTTT.